This TCR beta chain was found in a study of PD-1 blockade in mismatch repair-deficient tumors. The study's findings and limits: Tumor-resident clones, often undetectable pretreatment in blood, expanded then contracted after pembrolizumab.

Using immunoSEQ multiplex PCR, the repertoire was profiled, and TCRdb retains in-frame clones only, with some absent. There are roughly 120,000 clones in the sample; more than 70% occur only once, and roughly 12% lies in the top ten. Germline CDR1 reads ENHRY; CDR2 reads SYGVKD. The J segment lost 3 bases and the V segment lost 0 bases, leaving 6 bases of the junction unmatched. The CDR3 is 16 residues long. Comment on this clone: Its specificity is unknown.

All patients were mismatch repair deficient, assessed by either PCR or immunohistochemistry. TCR sequencing covered a few patients who responded to pembrolizumab. The sequence derives from an adult with mismatch repair-deficient cancer. This chain links TRBV10-3 with TRBJ2-7, with 9 positions matching TRBD1. The sample consisted of peripheral blood, taken roughly 67 weeks after starting pembrolizumab. The CDR3: CAISESRTGDRYEQYF. The CDR3 bases are TGTGCCATCAGTGAGTCTCGGACAGGGGATCGCTACGAGCAGTACTTC.